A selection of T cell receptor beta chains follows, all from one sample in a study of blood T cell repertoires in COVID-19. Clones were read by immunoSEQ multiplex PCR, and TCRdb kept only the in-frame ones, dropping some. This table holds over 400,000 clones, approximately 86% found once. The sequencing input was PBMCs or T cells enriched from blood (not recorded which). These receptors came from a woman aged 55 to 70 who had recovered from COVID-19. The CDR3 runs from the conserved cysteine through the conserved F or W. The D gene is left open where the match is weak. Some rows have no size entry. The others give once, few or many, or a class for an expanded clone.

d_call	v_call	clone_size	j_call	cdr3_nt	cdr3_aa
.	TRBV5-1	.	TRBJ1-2	TGCGCCAGCAGCCTAACAGGAACGGAAGGCTACACCTTC	CASSLTGTEGYTF
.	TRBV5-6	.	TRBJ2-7	TGTGCCAGCAGCTTGGGACAGAGGAGCTCCTACGAGCAGTACTTC	CASSLGQRSSYEQYF
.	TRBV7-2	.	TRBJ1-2	TGTGCCAGCAGCCCCTCCTCTAGACGGGATAATAATGGCTACACCTTC	CASSPSSRRDNNGYTF
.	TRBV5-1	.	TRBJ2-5	TGCGCCAGCAGCTTGGGACTACAAGAGACCCAGTACTTC	CASSLGLQETQYF
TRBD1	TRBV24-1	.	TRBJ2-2	TGTGCCACCAGTGGGACAGGGTTAGCCACCGGGGAGCTGTTTTTT	CATSGTGLATGELFF
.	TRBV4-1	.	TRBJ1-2	TGCGCCAGCAGCCAAGGACAAGGCTATGGCTACACCTTC	CASSQGQGYGYTF
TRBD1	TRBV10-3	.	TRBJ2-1	TGTGCCATCAGCCCGGGACAGGGTGGGGGTGAGCAGTTCTTC	CAISPGQGGGEQFF
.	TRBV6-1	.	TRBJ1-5	TGTGCCAGCAGTGTCGGGGGATCCCCTAGCAATCAGCCCCAGCATTTT	CASSVGGSPSNQPQHF
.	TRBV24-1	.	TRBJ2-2	TGTGCCACCAGTGATTTGCGGCAGGGGAACACCGGGGAGCTGTTTTTT	CATSDLRQGNTGELFF
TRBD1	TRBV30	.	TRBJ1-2	TGTGCCTGGAGCTTTTCCGGGACAGAGAGGGCCTACACCTTC	CAWSFSGTERAYTF
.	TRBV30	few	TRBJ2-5	TGTGCCTGGGAACAGGTGCGAGAGACCCAGTACTTC	CAWEQVRETQYF
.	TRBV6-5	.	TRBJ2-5	TGTGCCACCGGACAGTACCAAGAGACCCAGTACTTC	CATGQYQETQYF
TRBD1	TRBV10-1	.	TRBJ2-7	TGCGCCAGCAGCAGGGGGCTTGGCTACGAGCAGTACTTC	CASSRGLGYEQYF
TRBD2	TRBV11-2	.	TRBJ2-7	TGTGCCAGCAGCTTCCAACTTTTATCGACTAGCGGTTCCTACGAGCAGTACTTC	CASSFQLLSTSGSYEQYF
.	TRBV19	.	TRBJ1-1	TGTGCCAGTAGTATCCAACAGGGAGTGAACACTGAAGCTTTCTTT	CASSIQQGVNTEAFF
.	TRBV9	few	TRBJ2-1	TGTGCCAGCAGCCTCTCGCGGGGACCGGGGAATGAGCAGTTCTTC	CASSLSRGPGNEQFF
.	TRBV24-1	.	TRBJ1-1	TGTGCCACCAGTGAGTCCAGGTTGGGGAGCACTGAAGCTTTCTTT	CATSESRLGSTEAFF
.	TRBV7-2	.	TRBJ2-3	TGTGCCAGCAGCTTAGACTACTTCACAGATACGCAGTATTTT	CASSLDYFTDTQYF
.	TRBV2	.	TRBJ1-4	TGTGCCAGCAGTGATCGGGGGGCTAATGAAAAACTGTTTTTT	CASSDRGANEKLFF
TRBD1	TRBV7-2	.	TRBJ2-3	TGTGCCAGCAGCACCCGGGACCGACAGGGGGATACGCAGTATTTT	CASSTRDRQGDTQYF
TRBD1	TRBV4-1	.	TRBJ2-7	TGCGCCAGCAGCCAAGATCCGACAGGGTACTACGAGCAGTACTTC	CASSQDPTGYYEQYF